The entry below describes one TCR beta chain. Its antigen remains unidentified. The study treated chemo-refractory metastatic non-small-cell lung cancer patients with focal radiation plus ipilimumab CTLA-4 blockade. The repertoire was sequenced with immunoSEQ multiplex PCR; TCRdb's copy has only in-frame clones and lacks some. The sample shows 110,000 or so clones, about four fifths of them seen only once. The source of the sample is a study of radiotherapy plus CTLA-4 blockade in lung cancer. Study findings and constraints: With interferon-beta, early dynamics of blood T cell clones were reported to best predict response. TCR clones from tumors expanded in blood after radiotherapy plus ipilimumab.

The CDR3 extends over 15 amino acids. V was clipped by 5 bases and J by 1 base, with 12 bases between them. Per the germline V gene, CDR1 is MDHEN and CDR2 is SYDVKM. The receptor was isolated from a human donor with non-small cell lung cancer who had a partial response to radiotherapy plus ipilimumab. The genes are TRBV28 and TRBJ1-5, with D maybe TRBD1 (5 bases). The source material was peripheral blood, sampled from a patient treated with radiotherapy plus ipilimumab. CDR3 nucleotide sequence: TGTGCCAGCAGTCAGACAGCCGGGAGCAATCAGCCCCAGCATTTT. Protein product: CASSQTAGSNQPQHF.